A single sample is the source of the 16 T cell receptor beta chains below, sequenced in a study of blood T cell repertoires in COVID-19. Data came from immunoSEQ multiplex PCR; TCRdb stores just in-frame clones and leaves some out. The sample records roughly 250,000 clones, 80% to 90% being singletons. The sample was peripheral blood. These receptors all come from a woman between 65 and 79 years old with acute or convalescent COVID-19.

The chain combines TRBV7-9 with TRBJ2-1; 9 bases are shared with TRBD1. Germline V lookup: CDR1 SEHNR, CDR2 FQNEAQ (reference sequence). The CDR3 loop spans 14 amino acids. V dropped 3 bases and J dropped 7; count of bases not matched to a gene: 4. The DNA for the CDR3 is TGTGCCAGCAGCTTCGGGACAGGGTTAAATGAGCAGTTCTTC. Its translation: CASSFGTGLNEQFF.

V usage is TRBV12-3 or TRBV12-4 and J usage is TRBJ2-5, with TRBD1 matching 7 bases. Losses at the gene ends were 6 bases for V and 4 bases for J; bases not matched to a gene: 5. The CDR3 has 13 residues. The CDR3: CASSRDSLETQYF. CDR3 nucleotide sequence: TGTGCCAGCAGCCGGGACAGCCTAGAGACCCAGTACTTC.

The chain joins TRBV28 to TRBJ1-2; 9 bases agree with TRBD1. Trimming took 3 bases from V and 5 from J; bases not matched to a gene: 7. The CDR3 is 15 amino acids. Germline V CDR1 and CDR2: MDHEN, SYDVKM. The CDR3, as DNA: TGTGCCAGCAGTTTGGGACAGGGACCGGTATATGGCTACACCTTC. This encodes CASSLGQGPVYGYTF.

This rearrangement joins TRBV9 to TRBJ1-4; D unclear. V lost 3 bases, J lost 0 bases, and 12 bases lay in between. This CDR3 comprises 16 residues. Germline V lookup: CDR1 SGDLS, CDR2 YYNGEE. Here the CDR3 reads CASSEEAPPTNEKLFF. The CDR3 DNA is TGTGCCAGCAGCGAGGAGGCACCTCCAACTAATGAAAAACTGTTTTTT.

The rearrangement uses TRBV3-1 (or the pseudogene TRBV3-2) and TRBJ1-1; the D is unclear. CDR1 and CDR2 from the germline V gene are LGHDT and YNNKEL (reference sequence). CDR3 length: 15 amino acids. Between the trimmed V and J ends, which lost 0 bases and 4 bases, there was a span of 12 bases. The CDR3 loop is CASSQEGGRGTEAFF. The CDR3 region has the DNA TGTGCCAGCAGCCAAGAAGGTGGCCGAGGCACTGAAGCTTTCTTT.

V usage is TRBV7-2 and J usage is TRBJ2-7, with 12 bases identical to TRBD2. The CDR3 is made up of 16 amino acids. Germline V CDR1 and CDR2: SGHTA, FQGNSA. The J segment lost 4 bases and the V segment lost 5 bases, leaving 9 bases of the junction unmatched. The CDR3 sequence is CASSPSSGGVAYEQYF. As DNA, the CDR3 is TGTGCCAGCAGCCCCTCTAGCGGGGGGGTCGCTTACGAGCAGTACTTC.

This chain uses TRBV7-9 with TRBJ2-2; TRBD1 agrees at 9 bases. The CDR3 contains 17 residues. Germline V gives CDR1 SEHNR, CDR2 FQNEAQ (reference sequence). Trimming took 5 bases from V and 5 from J; bases not matched to a gene: 12. The CDR3 loop is CASSNLLGQGWTGELFF. CDR3 in DNA: TGTGCCAGCAGCAACCTTTTGGGACAGGGATGGACCGGGGAGCTGTTTTTT.

J is TRBJ1-1 and V is TRBV18, with 7 nucleotides matching TRBD1. The V and J ends lost 6 bases and 4 bases, in that order; junction bases with no gene match: 11. The CDR3 is 15 residues long. The germline gives CDR1 KGHSH, CDR2 LQKENI. The DNA for the CDR3 is TGTGCCAGCTCCCCCCGAGGGGACAGTAGCACTGAAGCTTTCTTT. This encodes CASSPRGDSSTEAFF.

The chain uses TRBV11-2 and TRBJ1-2, with TRBD1 matching over 7 bases. Germline V gene sequence: CDR1 SGHAT, CDR2 FQNNGV. The CDR3 covers 13 residues. V shed 1 base and J 4 bases; nucleotides not matched to a gene: 0. This chain's CDR3 is CASSLGQGYGYTF. The CDR3 nucleotides read TGTGCCAGCAGCTTAGGACAGGGCTATGGCTACACCTTC.

V gene TRBV7-2 combines with J gene TRBJ1-2, with TRBD1 matching 7 bases. Looked up from germline, CDR1 is SGHTA and CDR2 is FQGNSA. With V trimmed by 5 bases and J by 8 bases, 14 bases remained unmatched. CDR3 size: 15 residues. The CDR3 protein is CASSLVRDSSIGYTF. CDR3 coding DNA: TGTGCCAGCAGCCTAGTTAGGGACAGCTCTATAGGCTACACCTTC.

The chain has TRBV27 and TRBJ1-3; D is undetermined. V shed 6 bases and J shed 0 bases, with 6 bases lying between them. The length of the CDR3 is 13 residues. Germline-derived CDR1 and CDR2 are MNHEY and SMNVEV (reference sequence). CDR3 sequence: CASRASSGNTIYF. CDR3 nucleotide sequence: TGTGCCAGCAGAGCGAGCTCTGGAAACACCATATATTTT.

V usage is TRBV19 and J usage is TRBJ1-6; maybe TRBD1 (6 bases). The CDR3 has 15 residues. Germline V gene sequence: CDR1 LNHDA, CDR2 SQIVND (reference sequence). Deletions cut 5 bases from V and 9 bases from J, with 17 bases between. In DNA, the CDR3 is TGTGCCAGTAGTCTAACACAGGGAATCGGTTCACCCCTCCACTTT. Its translation is CASSLTQGIGSPLHF.

This clone was seen just once. This chain links TRBV6-1 with TRBJ1-1; a possible D gene is TRBD1 (5 bases). Germline CDR1 reads MNHNS; CDR2 reads SASEGT. The V end lost 2 bases, the J end lost 7 bases, and 14 bases lay between the germline ends. This CDR3 spans 14 amino acids. CDR3 sequence reads: CASSEPWRTREAFF. DNA for the CDR3: TGTGCCAGCAGTGAACCGTGGCGGACACGTGAAGCTTTCTTT.

This clone was found a few times. CDR3: CASSQEPGSSLSPLHF. In DNA, the CDR3 is TGCGCCAGCAGCCAAGAGCCGGGGAGTTCACTCTCACCCCTCCACTTT. V is TRBV4-3 and J is TRBJ1-6; D gene ambiguous. Per germline, CDR1 LGHNA and CDR2 YSLEER. Between the trimmed V and J ends, which lost 0 bases and 10 bases, there was a span of 16 bases. The CDR3 is 16 amino acids.

This chain links TRBV5-1 with TRBJ2-7; TRBD1 matches 10 bases. V lost 3 bases to trimming and J lost 6 bases; unmatched junction nucleotides: 9. The germline V gene has CDR1 SGHRS and CDR2 YFSETQ. CDR3 length equals 15 residues. The CDR3 spells CASSWSMGQGREQYF. CDR3 nucleotide sequence: TGCGCCAGCAGCTGGAGTATGGGACAGGGGCGCGAGCAGTACTTC.

This chain connects TRBV25-1 to TRBJ1-3, with a tentative D call TRBD1 (5 bases). V gave up 5 bases and J gave up 0 bases, with 14 bases separating them. Germline-derived CDR1 and CDR2 are MGHDK and SYGVNS. The CDR3 has 16 residues. The CDR3 bases are TGTGCCAGCAGTCCCCTTGGGACTTTCTCTGGAAACACCATATATTTT. Translated: CASSPLGTFSGNTIYF.